The present TCR beta chain was sequenced within a study of identical twins. Study-wide points: Out-of-frame alpha sequences common to twins exhibited an excess of low generation probability. Insertions ran lower in abundant cord blood beta clonotypes, though not in memory repertoires.

TCRdb re-analysed the 5' RACE reads in MiXCR, keeping a single row per CDR3 protein. The table includes around 1.7 million distinct CDR3 sequences, about 30% detected once. The CDR3 runs 18 residues. V lost 4 bases and J lost 8; bases outside the gene matches: 15. From germline, CDR1 is SGHRS and CDR2 YFSETQ. Worth noting for this clonotype: Its antigen is still unknown.

In every case, the donor was a healthy Caucasian. The clonotype originates from a newborn girl in good health. Sequencing was carried out using cord blood. V gene TRBV5-1 combines with J gene TRBJ2-1; 13 nucleotides agree with TRBD2. CDR3 sequence (DNA): TGCGCCAGCAGCACCAACCCGACCGGGACTAGCGGGGCGGATGAGCAGTTCTTC. This sequence encodes CASSTNPTGTSGADEQFF.